The present T cell receptor (beta chain) was sequenced within a study of shared clonotypes between healthy human individuals. Study-wide results and caveats: What naive subsets generally showed was a larger estimated richness than memory subsets showed. A handful of donors had about 5% of their naive CD4 clonotypes in common.

The assay ran at deep level. Template for every sorted-subset replicate PCR totaled approximately 0.2 ug DNA, tens of thousands of T cell genomes. The protocol was immunoSEQ multiplex PCR, while the TCRdb copy is restricted to in-frame clones and leaves out a portion. The sample includes hundreds of thousands of clones, roughly 98% of them seen just once. Trimming removed 5 bases at V and 0 bases at J, with 14 bases between. There are 15 residues in the CDR3. The V gene's germline CDR1 is SNHLY and CDR2 FYNNEI. Naive CD8 cells, CD45RO-negative and positively selected for CCR7, excluded terminally differentiated effector memory CD45RA+ cells. About this clone: Its matching antigen is unknown.

This receptor was obtained from a man younger than 40 in good health. V and J are TRBV2 and TRBJ2-7, with D possibly TRBD1 on 5 matching bases. The sequencing input was naive CD8+ T cells sorted from blood. CDR3 amino acids: CASSTNRLSSYEQYF. The DNA for the CDR3 is TGTGCCAGCAGTACGAACAGGTTAAGCTCCTACGAGCAGTACTTC.